The next 6 T cell receptor beta chains were all read from a single sample in a study of blood T cell repertoires in COVID-19. This table comes from immunoSEQ multiplex PCR, and its TCRdb copy is limited to in-frame clones, with some not included. The sample yields about 270,000 clones, approximately 89% seen once. Sequenced input: peripheral blood. Receptors originate from a woman aged 45-59 years with acute or convalescent COVID-19.

This chain uses TRBV5-8 with TRBJ2-5; TRBD1 aligns across 9 bases. The CDR3 contains 14 residues. Germline CDR1 reads SGHTS; CDR2 reads YDEGEE. V shed 1 base, J shed 5 bases, and the junction held 3 bases outside the gene matches. The CDR3 loop reads CASSLNRGRETQYF. The DNA for the CDR3 is TGTGCCAGCAGCTTGAACAGGGGGCGGGAGACCCAGTACTTC. Using reference TRBV5-8 and TRBJ2-5 for the parts outside the CDR3, the full variable domain is EAGVTQSPTHLIKTRGQQATLRCSPISGHTSVYWYQQALGLGLQFLLWYDEGEERNRGNFPPRFSGRQFPNYSSELNVNALELEDSALYLCASSLNRGRETQYFGPGTRLLVL.

This clone has a single count. The rearrangement uses TRBV29-1 and TRBJ2-3; perhaps TRBD1 as D (6 bases). Trimming pared 4 bases from V and 2 bases from J, leaving 13 bases between. This CDR3 spans 14 amino acids. Germline-derived CDR1 and CDR2 are SQVTM and ANQGSEA. CDR3 coding DNA: TGCAGCGTTGTCGGGGCAGGGGACACAGATACGCAGTATTTT. Its translation: CSVVGAGDTDTQYF.

The chain links TRBV5-1 to TRBJ2-7; a weak D match, TRBD1 (5 bases). V lost 0 bases and J lost 3, with 7 bases in between. This CDR3 has 13 residues. Germline CDR1 and CDR2: SGHRS and YFSETQ. The DNA for the CDR3 is TGCGCCAGCAGCTTGGTACAGGACTACGAGCAGTACTTC. This translates into CASSLVQDYEQYF.

The gene calls are TRBV7-9 and TRBJ1-4; TRBD1 might be the D (5 bases). The CDR3 extends over 15 amino acids. Germline CDR1 SEHNR, CDR2 FQNEAQ (reference sequence). Deletions cut 8 bases from V and 5 bases from J, with 18 bases between. Written as DNA, the CDR3 is TGTGCCAGCTCGCAGCGCGCGGGGCACAATGAAAAACTGTTTTTT. Translating gives CASSQRAGHNEKLFF.

The rearrangement links TRBV29-1 to TRBJ1-1, with 7 bases fitting TRBD1. Germline V gene lookup returns CDR1 SQVTM and CDR2 ANQGSEA. Unmatched junction bases numbered 11, after V lost 0 bases and J lost 4 bases. The CDR3 is made up of 16 amino acids. In DNA, the CDR3 is TGCAGCGTTGAAGATAAAGGGGGCGGAGTGGCCACTGAAGCTTTCTTT. Translating it yields CSVEDKGGGVATEAFF.

The rearrangement links TRBV20-1 to TRBJ1-4; D gene ambiguous. CDR1 is DFQATT, CDR2 SNEGSKA, per germline (reference sequence). CDR3 length: 13 residues. Trimming stripped 3 bases from V and 6 bases from J, with 11 bases between. For the CDR3, the DNA is TGCAGTGCTAGTTCGGGGTTCGATGAAAAACTGTTTTTT. This encodes CSASSGFDEKLFF.